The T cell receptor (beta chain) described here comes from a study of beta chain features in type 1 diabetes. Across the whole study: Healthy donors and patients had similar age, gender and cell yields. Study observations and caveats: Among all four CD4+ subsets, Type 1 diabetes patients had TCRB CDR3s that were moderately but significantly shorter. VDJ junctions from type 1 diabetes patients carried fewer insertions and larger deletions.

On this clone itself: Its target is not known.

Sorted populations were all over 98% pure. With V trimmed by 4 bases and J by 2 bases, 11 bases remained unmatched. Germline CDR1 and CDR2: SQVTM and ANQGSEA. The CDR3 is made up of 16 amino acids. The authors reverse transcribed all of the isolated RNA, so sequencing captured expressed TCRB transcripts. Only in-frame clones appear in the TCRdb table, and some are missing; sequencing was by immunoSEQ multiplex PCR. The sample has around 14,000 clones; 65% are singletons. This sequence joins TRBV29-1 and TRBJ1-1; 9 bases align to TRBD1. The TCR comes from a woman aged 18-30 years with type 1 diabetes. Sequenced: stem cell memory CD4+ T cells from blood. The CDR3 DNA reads TGCAGCGTTGGCACAGGGGGCTGGGCTGAAAACACTGAAGCTTTCTTT. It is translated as CSVGTGGWAENTEAFF.